Shown below are 20 T cell receptor beta chains from a single sample sequenced in a study of T cell repertoires in cytomegalovirus infection. TCRdb reanalysed the reads using MiXCR and keeps one entry per CDR3 protein. The table has fewer than 550,000 distinct CDR3 sequences, about a quarter seen once; the top ten hold under 15%. Input material: PBMCs. All receptors derive from a human donor in good health (CMV status not recorded). Some clones in this sample may be carry-over from other donors' samples.

This clonotype was observed a handful of times. This chain uses TRBV12-3 or TRBV12-4 with TRBJ2-3; TRBD2 matches at 11 bases. The length of the CDR3 is 15 residues. V shed 3 bases and J 4 bases; nucleotides not matched to a gene: 3. The CDR3, as DNA: TGTGCCAGCAGTTTGGGACTAGCGGAGGCAGATACGCAGTATTTT. It is translated as CASSLGLAEADTQYF.

The gene calls are TRBV20-1 and TRBJ1-1; D perhaps matches TRBD1 (6 bases). Germline V gene data show CDR1 as DFQATT and CDR2 as SNEGSKA (reference sequence). V dropped 2 bases and J dropped 1 base, with 11 bases sitting between them. CDR3 size: 14 residues. The chain's CDR3 is CSARSDSPNTEAFF. In DNA form, the CDR3 reads TGCAGTGCTAGATCGGACAGCCCGAACACTGAAGCTTTCTTT.

J is TRBJ2-7 and V is TRBV10-2; TRBD1 might be the D (6 bases). The V gene lost 3 bases and the J gene lost 2 bases, with 20 bases spanning the gap. This CDR3 comprises 17 residues. CDR1 is WSHSY, CDR2 SAAADI, per germline. Here the CDR3 DNA reads TGCGCCAGCAGTGATGAATTCAGTGGGGACATGCCCTACGAGCAGTACGTC. Its translation is CASSDEFSGDMPYEQYV.

The chain recombines TRBV11-3 with TRBJ2-5; the D gene is possibly TRBD1 (6 bases). In germline, CDR1 is SGHNT, CDR2 YENEEA. This CDR3 has 14 residues. Trimming took 0 bases from V and 5 from J, leaving 10 bases between them. The CDR3 loop is CASSLDNRVETQYF. The CDR3 DNA is TGTGCCAGCAGCTTAGATAACAGGGTGGAGACCCAGTACTTC.

The table lists this clonotype with a few counts. The gene calls are TRBV11-2 and TRBJ1-4, with 8 nucleotides matching TRBD1. V was pared by 1 base and J by 7 bases, with 8 bases of the junction left unmatched. The CDR3 is 16 residues long. The germline gives CDR1 SGHAT, CDR2 FQNNGV. DNA of the CDR3: TGTGCCAGCAGCTTAGGGACAGGGCCAAATTTTGAAAAACTGTTTTTT. Translating gives CASSLGTGPNFEKLFF.

The rearrangement joins TRBV19 to TRBJ2-2; 12 nucleotides match TRBD2. This CDR3 contains 16 residues. V trimming: 4 bases; J trimming: 3 bases; junction bases outside the gene matches: 3. Germline V gene lookup returns CDR1 LNHDA and CDR2 SQIVND (reference sequence). The CDR3 here is CASSKGLAGYTGELFF. CDR3 nucleotides: TGTGCCAGTAGTAAAGGACTAGCGGGATACACCGGGGAGCTGTTTTTT.

The chain recombines TRBV6-2 or TRBV6-3 with TRBJ2-1, with 11 bases identical to TRBD2. CDR1 is MNHEY and CDR2 is SVGEGT in the germline V gene. Trimming took 4 bases from V and 8 from J; bases not matched to a gene: 7. The CDR3 is made up of 15 amino acids. The CDR3 DNA reads as TGTGCCAGCAGTTTGGCTAGCGGGAGGTCTTATGAGCAGTTCTTC. It specifies CASSLASGRSYEQFF.

The V and J genes are TRBV4-1 and TRBJ2-1; 9 bases are shared with TRBD2. The CDR3 consists of 16 residues. Trimming cost V 3 bases and J 9 bases; bases outside gene matches: 12. Germline lookup yields CDR1 MGHRA and CDR2 YSYEKL. The CDR3 loop is CASSHQTGTSLREQFF. In DNA, the CDR3 is TGCGCCAGCAGCCATCAAACCGGGACTAGCCTTCGTGAGCAGTTCTTC.

This clonotype was observed a handful of times. The CDR3 reads CASSYFIAGGPYEQYF. The CDR3 DNA follows: TGTGCCAGCAGTTACTTTATAGCGGGAGGGCCCTACGAGCAGTACTTC. The chain uses TRBV6-5 and TRBJ2-7; 11 nucleotides align to TRBD2. With V trimmed by 1 base and J by 2 bases, 4 bases remained unmatched. The CDR3 sequence is 16 residues long. From germline, CDR1 is MNHEY and CDR2 SVGAGI.

This rearrangement joins TRBV29-1 to TRBJ2-1; TRBD1 matches 8 bases. The CDR3 contains 15 residues. The J segment lost 2 bases and the V segment lost 6 bases, leaving 9 bases of the junction unmatched. Germline-derived CDR1 and CDR2 are SQVTM and ANQGSEA. CDR3 sequence reads: CSVSGQGFPYNEQFF. CDR3 sequence (DNA): TGCAGCGTCAGCGGACAGGGCTTCCCCTACAATGAGCAGTTCTTC.

The table lists this clonotype with a few counts. V is TRBV7-9 and J is TRBJ2-4; D not certain. Trimming left V 1 base short and J 8 bases short, with 9 bases between. The germline gives CDR1 SEHNR, CDR2 FQNEAQ (reference sequence). The CDR3 extends over 13 amino acids. CDR3 sequence: CASSLGAAYIQYF. In DNA form, the CDR3 reads TGTGCCAGCAGCTTAGGGGCGGCGTACATTCAGTACTTC.

Concerning this clonotype: One end of the junction is discordant with germline, which a read error may explain. The chain uses TRBV12-3 or TRBV12-4 and TRBJ2-1, with D perhaps matching TRBD2 (6 bases). The CDR3 runs 16 residues. CDR3 in DNA: TGTGCCAGCAGTCCGGGGAAAAGGGGAGGTGGCAATGGGCAGTTCTTC. It encodes CASSPGKRGGGNGQFF.

There are a few counts of this clonotype. This chain links TRBV20-1 with TRBJ1-5; no reliable D call. CDR1 and CDR2 (germline): DFQATT, SNEGSKA (reference sequence). The CDR3 runs 13 residues. Trimming cost V 0 bases and J 6 bases, with 9 bases left between them. The CDR3 region is CSARDSIGQPQHF. CDR3 DNA sequence: TGCAGTGCTAGAGATAGTATCGGTCAGCCCCAGCATTTT.

This clonotype was seen repeatedly, ten times or more. The V gene is TRBV7-9, the J gene TRBJ2-1, with unresolved D. The CDR3 consists of 13 residues. Germline loops: CDR1 SEHNR, CDR2 FQNEAQ (reference sequence). V gave up 11 bases and J gave up 0 bases, with 11 bases separating them. The CDR3 here is CASSGLSYNEQFF. DNA of the CDR3: TGTGCCTCTTCTGGTCTCTCCTACAATGAGCAGTTCTTC.

The chain uses TRBV6-5 and TRBJ2-3, with TRBD2 as a possible D gene (6 bases). V was cut by 2 bases and J by 1 base, with 13 bases left in between. This CDR3 is 16 amino acids long. Germline V gene lookup returns CDR1 MNHEY and CDR2 SVGAGI. The CDR3 reads CASSYVAASGTDTQYF. The CDR3 coding sequence is TGTGCCAGCAGTTACGTTGCCGCTAGCGGCACAGATACGCAGTATTTT.

This clonotype has only one observation. The rearrangement joins TRBV10-2 to TRBJ2-3, with no clear D. Germline V CDR1 and CDR2: WSHSY, SAAADI. The CDR3 sequence is 18 residues long. The V end was cut by 2 bases, the J end by 6 bases, with 24 bases between. This chain's CDR3 is CASSERLLTESVTDTQYF. The CDR3 nucleotides are TGCGCCAGCAGTGAGCGACTCTTAACAGAATCTGTGACCGATACGCAGTATTTT.

Only a few counts were recorded for this clonotype. The CDR3 DNA is TGTGCCAGCAGCATACGGGAGGGGGGGGCAGAGACCCAGTACTTC. Amino acids: CASSIREGGAETQYF. V is TRBV6-5 and J is TRBJ2-5, with 8 bases fitting TRBD2. The CDR3 loop spans 15 amino acids. Trimming took 6 bases from V and 4 from J; bases not matched to a gene: 10. In germline, CDR1 is MNHEY, CDR2 SVGAGI.

The genes are TRBV19 and TRBJ1-1; D gene ambiguous. V lost 5 bases and J 8 bases, leaving 12 bases between the germline ends. Looked up from germline, CDR1 is LNHDA and CDR2 is SQIVND (reference sequence). The CDR3 covers 12 residues. In DNA, the CDR3 is TGTGCCAGTAGTGCCCGCTCTTGGGAAGCTTTCTTT. Its translation: CASSARSWEAFF.

The chain recombines TRBV24-1 with TRBJ2-6; possible D gene TRBD1, 5 bases. Between the trimmed V and J ends, which lost 4 bases and 0 bases, there was a span of 6 bases. The germline gives CDR1 KGHDR, CDR2 SFDVKD. This CDR3 is 15 amino acids long. CDR3 DNA sequence: TGTGCCACCAGTGACAGGGACTCTGGGGCCAACGTCCTGACTTTC. Its translation: CATSDRDSGANVLTF.

The rearrangement uses TRBV20-1 and TRBJ1-5; a possible D gene is TRBD1 (6 bases). V lost 1 base and J lost 2, with 12 bases in between. The CDR3 is 15 residues long. Per germline, CDR1 DFQATT and CDR2 SNEGSKA (reference sequence). The CDR3 is CSARVGGGRNQPQHF. Written as DNA, the CDR3 is TGCAGTGCTAGAGTGGGGGGGGGGCGCAATCAGCCCCAGCATTTT.